This T cell receptor (beta chain) is from a study of blood T cell repertoires in COVID-19 (TCRdb year 2020). Study-wide context: Samples covering the acute and convalescent phases of COVID-19 were provided by collaborators in the United States, Italy and Spain. The material from the prospective study consisted of cDNA or gDNA derived from T cells, B-cell-depleted T cells, or PBMCs. The repertoires were released in a freely available public database meant as a resource for research on the immune response to SARS-CoV-2. Nearly every sample came with metadata listing a de-identified subject ID, COVID-19 status, age in years and sex. Where available, HLA class I and class II types were obtained from metadata supplied by the sample provider rather than from assay-based typing. Samples were obtained from the ongoing ImmuneRACE study (first 160 participants) and from over a thousand subjects provided by 6 global collaborators. Deeply sampled blood TCRbeta repertoires from subjects exposed to, actively infected with, or recovered from COVID-19 were included in the dataset. Points the paper makes about the study in general: The quantity of clinical and demographic metadata differed by source and by participant and was supplied without curation.

Collaborating institutions collected whole blood in K2EDTA tubes following their own protocols. For TCRbeta analysis, collaborator samples were shipped as frozen whole blood, as isolated PBMCs, or as DNA extracted from either sample type. TCRbeta CDR3 regions were amplified from genomic DNA by means of the immunoSEQ Assay, a bias-controlled multiplex PCR. In the original analysis: The number of nucleated cells in each sample was estimated by amplification of reference gene primers within the assay. To quantify the absolute abundance of each unique TCRbeta CDR3 rearrangement, sequence reads were collapsed and filtered. For each sample, productive Simpson clonality was calculated as the square root of Simpson's diversity index over productive rearrangements. In its TCRdb copy, this immuneACCESS table keeps in-frame sequences only and misses some clones. Where compared with another copy, unresolved V genes explain less than half of these, and the others have no known cause. From that table come the V and J calls and clone size; the DNA was used to work out D and trimming. The table for this sample lists roughly 140,000 clones; approximately 90% of them were counted only once. The leading ten clones occupy 2.5% to 3.5% of the sample.

The CDR3 numbers 15 residues from cysteine through phenylalanine. Only the CDR3 part of the read is kept: 45 bases, read in frame from the first base. V loses 2 bases of germline sequence and J loses 0 bases, and the interval between the two ends is 11 bases. The germline V gene gives CDR1 as MNHNS and CDR2 as SASEGT. Of note for this clone: Its antigen is still unknown. One base away there is no much larger clone; base qualities are not given.

The chain was built from TRBV6-1 and TRBJ2-7; a weak D assignment points to TRBD2 (6 bases agree). This sequence was found in a woman in her sixties with active COVID-19. Sequencing used peripheral blood. The CDR3: CASSELGLLSYEQYF. The nucleotides are TGTGCCAGCAGTGAACTGGGACTCCTCTCCTACGAGCAGTACTTC.